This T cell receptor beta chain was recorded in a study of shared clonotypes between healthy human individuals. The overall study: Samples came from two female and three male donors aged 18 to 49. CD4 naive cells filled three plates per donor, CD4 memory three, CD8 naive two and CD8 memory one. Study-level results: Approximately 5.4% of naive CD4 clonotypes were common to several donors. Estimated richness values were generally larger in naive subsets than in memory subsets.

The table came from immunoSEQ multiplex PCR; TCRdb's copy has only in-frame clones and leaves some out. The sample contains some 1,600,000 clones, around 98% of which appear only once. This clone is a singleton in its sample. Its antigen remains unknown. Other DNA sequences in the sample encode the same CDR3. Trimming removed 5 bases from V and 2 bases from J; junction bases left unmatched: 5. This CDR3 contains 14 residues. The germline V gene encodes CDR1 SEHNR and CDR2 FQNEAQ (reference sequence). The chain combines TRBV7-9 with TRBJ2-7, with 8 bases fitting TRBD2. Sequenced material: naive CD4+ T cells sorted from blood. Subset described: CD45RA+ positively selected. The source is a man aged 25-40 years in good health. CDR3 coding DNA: TGTGCCAGCAGCCTAACTAGCGGAACCTACGAGCAGTACTTC. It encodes CASSLTSGTYEQYF. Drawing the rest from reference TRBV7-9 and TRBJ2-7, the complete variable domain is DTGVSQNPRHKITKRGQNVTFRCDPISEHNRLYWYRQTLGQGPEFLTYFQNEAQLEKSRLLSDRFSAERPKGSFSTLEIQRTEQGDSAMYLCASSLTSGTYEQYFGPGTRLTVT.